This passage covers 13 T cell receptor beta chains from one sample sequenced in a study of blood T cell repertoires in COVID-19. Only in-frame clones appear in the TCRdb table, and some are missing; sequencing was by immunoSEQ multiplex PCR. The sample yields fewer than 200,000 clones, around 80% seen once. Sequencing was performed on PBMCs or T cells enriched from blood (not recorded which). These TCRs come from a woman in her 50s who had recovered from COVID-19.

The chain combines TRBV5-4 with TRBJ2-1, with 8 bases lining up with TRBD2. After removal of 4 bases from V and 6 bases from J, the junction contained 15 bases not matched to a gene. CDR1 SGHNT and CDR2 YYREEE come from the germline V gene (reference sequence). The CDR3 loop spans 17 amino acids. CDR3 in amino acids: CASSRPGGGGAGNEQFF. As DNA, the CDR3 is TGTGCCAGCAGCCGCCCGGGAGGGGGGGGCGCGGGCAATGAGCAGTTCTTC.

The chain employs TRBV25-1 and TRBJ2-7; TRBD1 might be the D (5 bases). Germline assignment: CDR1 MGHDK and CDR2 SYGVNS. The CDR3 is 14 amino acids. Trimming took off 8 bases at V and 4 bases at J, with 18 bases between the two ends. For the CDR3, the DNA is TGTGCCAGCCAGTCCGACAGTCTAAGTTACGAGCAGTACTTC. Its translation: CASQSDSLSYEQYF.

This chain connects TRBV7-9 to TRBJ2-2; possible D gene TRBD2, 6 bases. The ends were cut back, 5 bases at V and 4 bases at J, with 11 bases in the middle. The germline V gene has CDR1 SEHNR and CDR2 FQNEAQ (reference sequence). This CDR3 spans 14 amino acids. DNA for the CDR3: TGTGCCAGCAGCCAGGGACTCTTCACCGGGGAGCTGTTTTTT. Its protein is CASSQGLFTGELFF.

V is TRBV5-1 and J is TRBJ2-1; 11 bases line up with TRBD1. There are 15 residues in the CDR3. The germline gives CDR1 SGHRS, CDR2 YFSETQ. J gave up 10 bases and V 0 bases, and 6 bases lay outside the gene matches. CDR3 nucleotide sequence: TGCGCCAGCAGCTTGGTGGGGGACAGGGGGGACGAGCAGTTCTTC. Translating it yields CASSLVGDRGDEQFF.

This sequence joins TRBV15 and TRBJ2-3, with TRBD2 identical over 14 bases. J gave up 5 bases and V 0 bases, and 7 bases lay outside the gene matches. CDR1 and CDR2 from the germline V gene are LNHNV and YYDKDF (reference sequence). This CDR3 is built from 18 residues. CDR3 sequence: CATSRDQKGTSGRDTQYF. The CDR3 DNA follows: TGTGCCACCAGCAGAGATCAAAAGGGGACTAGCGGGAGAGATACGCAGTATTTT.

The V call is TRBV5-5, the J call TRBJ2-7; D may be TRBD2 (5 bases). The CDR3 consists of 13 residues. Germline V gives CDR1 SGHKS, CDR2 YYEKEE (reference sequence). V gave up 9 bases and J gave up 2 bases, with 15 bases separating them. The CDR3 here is CATSRAQTYEQYF. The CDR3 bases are TGTGCCACCTCGCGGGCCCAGACCTACGAGCAGTACTTC. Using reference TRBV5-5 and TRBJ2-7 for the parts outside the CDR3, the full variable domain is DAGVTQSPTHLIKTRGQQVTLRCSPISGHKSVSWYQQVLGQGPQFIFQYYEKEERGRGNFPDRFSARQFPNYSSELNVNALLLGDSALYLCATSRAQTYEQYFGPGTRLTVT.

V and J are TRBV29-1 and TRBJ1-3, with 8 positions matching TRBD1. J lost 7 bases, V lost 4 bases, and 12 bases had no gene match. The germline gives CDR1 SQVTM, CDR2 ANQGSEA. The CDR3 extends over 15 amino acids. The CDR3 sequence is CSVGLSTQGENTIYF. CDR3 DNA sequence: TGCAGCGTTGGGCTTAGCACACAGGGGGAGAACACCATATATTTT.

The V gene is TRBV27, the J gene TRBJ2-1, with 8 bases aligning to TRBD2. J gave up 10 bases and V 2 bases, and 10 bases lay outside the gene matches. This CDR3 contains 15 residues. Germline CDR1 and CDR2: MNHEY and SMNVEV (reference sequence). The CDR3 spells CASSLDTGGSGEQFF. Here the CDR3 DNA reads TGTGCCAGCAGTTTAGATACGGGAGGGAGCGGGGAGCAGTTCTTC.

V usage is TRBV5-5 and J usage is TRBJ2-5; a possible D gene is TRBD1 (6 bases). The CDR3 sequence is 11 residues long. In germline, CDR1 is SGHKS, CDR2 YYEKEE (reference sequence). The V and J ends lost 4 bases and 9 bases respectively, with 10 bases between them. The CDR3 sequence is CASSPAGAQYF. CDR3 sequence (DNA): TGTGCCAGCAGCCCCGCAGGGGCCCAGTACTTC.

CDR3 in DNA: TGCGCCAGCAGCTTCGGACTAGCAGGCTACAATGAGCAGTTCTTC. It yields the protein CASSFGLAGYNEQFF. The genes are TRBV5-1 and TRBJ2-1, with TRBD2 matching 8 bases. The CDR3 is 15 amino acids. The trim removed 2 bases at V and 3 bases at J, leaving 4 bases unmatched. Germline CDR1 and CDR2: SGHRS and YFSETQ.

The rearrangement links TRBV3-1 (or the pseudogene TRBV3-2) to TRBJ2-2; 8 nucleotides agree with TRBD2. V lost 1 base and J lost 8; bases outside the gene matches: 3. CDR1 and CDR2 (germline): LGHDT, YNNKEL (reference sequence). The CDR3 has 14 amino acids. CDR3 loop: CASSQAGGRGELFF. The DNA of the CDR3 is TGTGCCAGCAGCCAAGCGGGAGGGCGGGGGGAGCTGTTTTTT.

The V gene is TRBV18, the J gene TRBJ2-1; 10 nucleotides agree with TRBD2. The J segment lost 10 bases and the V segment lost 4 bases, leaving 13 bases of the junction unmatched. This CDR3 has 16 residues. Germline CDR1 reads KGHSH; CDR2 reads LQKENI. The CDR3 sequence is CASSRPLAGAPREQFF. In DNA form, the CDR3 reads TGTGCCAGCTCACGCCCTCTAGCGGGAGCCCCCAGGGAGCAGTTCTTC.

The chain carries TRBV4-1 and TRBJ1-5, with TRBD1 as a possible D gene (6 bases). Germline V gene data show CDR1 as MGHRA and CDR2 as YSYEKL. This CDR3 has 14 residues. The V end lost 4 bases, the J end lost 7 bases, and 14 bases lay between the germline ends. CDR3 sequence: CASSPATGQQPQHF. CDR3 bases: TGCGCCAGCAGCCCAGCGACAGGACAGCAGCCCCAGCATTTT.